One and the same sample provided the 9 T cell receptor beta chains below, sequenced in a study of blood T cell repertoires in COVID-19. The method was immunoSEQ multiplex PCR; TCRdb's version includes in-frame clones alone and lacks a portion of them. The sample consists of approximately 53,000 clones, approximately 78% of them appearing once. The sample consisted of PBMCs or T cells enriched from blood (not recorded which). These TCRs come from a woman aged 45-60 years with acute COVID-19.

The rearrangement links TRBV19 to TRBJ2-2; 8 positions match TRBD2. The trim removed 7 bases at V and 5 bases at J, leaving 12 bases unmatched. The CDR3 runs to 16 residues. Germline lookup yields CDR1 LNHDA and CDR2 SQIVND (reference sequence). The CDR3 sequence: CASIRVLGGGTGELFF. The CDR3 region has the DNA TGTGCCAGTATCCGCGTTTTGGGCGGGGGGACCGGGGAGCTGTTTTTT.

The V call is TRBV27, the J call TRBJ2-6; tentatively, D is TRBD2 (6 bases). The germline V gene has CDR1 MNHEY and CDR2 SMNVEV (reference sequence). This CDR3 has 15 residues. V lost 5 bases, J lost 0 bases, and 8 bases lay in between. The CDR3 coding sequence is TGTGCCAGCAGTGGGGGGAGCTCTGGGGCCAACGTCCTGACTTTC. Translated, it gives CASSGGSSGANVLTF.

The V call is TRBV5-1, the J call TRBJ2-2; possibly TRBD1 for D (6 bases). Germline lookup yields CDR1 SGHRS and CDR2 YFSETQ. This CDR3 contains 14 residues. The V end was cut by 4 bases, the J end by 1 base, with 8 bases between. The CDR3 nucleotides are TGCGCCAGCAGCAGGGGACAGAACACCGGGGAGCTGTTTTTT. Translation gives CASSRGQNTGELFF.

The J gene is TRBJ1-2, the V gene TRBV12-2. TRBV12-2 is marked as a pseudogene. The CDR3 contains 12 residues. The CDR3 bases are TGTGCAAGTCGCTTAGAGAGCTATGGCTACACCTTC. Its protein product is CASRLESYGYTF.

The V gene is TRBV19, the J gene TRBJ1-5; no definite D call. CDR1 is LNHDA, CDR2 SQIVND, per germline (reference sequence). The germline V and J ends were trimmed by 6 bases and 0 bases, with 12 bases remaining between them. The CDR3 loop spans 15 amino acids. CDR3 protein: CASRLGADSNQPQHF. CDR3 sequence (DNA): TGTGCCAGTAGATTAGGAGCAGATAGCAATCAGCCCCAGCATTTT.

This rearrangement joins TRBV6-5 to TRBJ2-7, with TRBD1 identical over 10 bases. The germline CDR1 and CDR2 sequences are MNHEY and SVGAGI. This CDR3 comprises 14 residues. Trimming took 6 bases from V and 2 from J; bases not matched to a gene: 4. This CDR3 reads CASSGDRGTYEQYF. CDR3 coding DNA: TGTGCCAGCAGCGGGGACAGGGGAACCTACGAGCAGTACTTC.

CDR3 sequence reads: CASSPRAEEQYF. CDR3 nucleotides: TGTGCCAGCTCACCACGGGCCGAGGAGCAGTACTTC. This chain joins TRBV18 and TRBJ2-7; D not certain. CDR1 is KGHSH, CDR2 LQKENI, per germline. CDR3 size: 12 residues. Between the trimmed V and J ends, which lost 1 base and 7 bases, there was a span of 8 bases. Drawing the rest from reference TRBV18 and TRBJ2-7, the complete variable domain is NAGVMQNPRHLVRRRGQEARLRCSPMKGHSHVYWYRQLPEEGLKFMVYLQKENIIDESGMPKERFSAEFPKEGPSILRIQQVVRGDSAAYFCASSPRAEEQYFGPGTRLTVT.

V and J are TRBV30 and TRBJ1-1; 10 bases fit TRBD1. This CDR3 has 16 amino acids. Germline V gene data show CDR1 as GTSNPN and CDR2 as SVGIG (reference sequence). J gave up 4 bases and V 1 base, and 9 bases lay outside the gene matches. CDR3 in DNA: TGTGCCTGGAGTGGGGGACCGGGACAGGGGTTCACTGAAGCTTTCTTT. This encodes CAWSGGPGQGFTEAFF.

The chain combines TRBV5-1 with TRBJ2-5, with D tentatively TRBD1 (8 bases). V lost 4 bases to trimming and J lost 4 bases, with 14 bases between them. CDR3 length equals 14 residues. Germline values: CDR1 SGHRS, CDR2 YFSETQ. CDR3 amino acids: CASSETGEGETQYF. In nucleotides, the CDR3 is TGCGCCAGCAGCGAGACAGGGGAGGGAGAGACCCAGTACTTC. Full variable domain (remainder filled in from reference TRBV5-1 and TRBJ2-5): KAGVTQTPRYLIKTRGQQVTLSCSPISGHRSVSWYQQTPGQGLQFLFEYFSETQRNKGNFPGRFSGRQFSNSRSEMNVSTLELGDSALYLCASSETGEGETQYFGPGTRLLVL.